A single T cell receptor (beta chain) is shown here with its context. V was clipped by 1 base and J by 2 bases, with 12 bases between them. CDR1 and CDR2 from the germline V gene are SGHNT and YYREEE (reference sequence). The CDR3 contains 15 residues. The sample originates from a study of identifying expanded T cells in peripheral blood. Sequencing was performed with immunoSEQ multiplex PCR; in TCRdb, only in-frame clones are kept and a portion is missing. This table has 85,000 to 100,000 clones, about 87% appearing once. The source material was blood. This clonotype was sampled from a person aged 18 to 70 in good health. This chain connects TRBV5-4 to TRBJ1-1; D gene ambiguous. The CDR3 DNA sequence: TGTGCCAGCAGCTTGTGGCACCGGGTAAACACTGAAGCTTTCTTT. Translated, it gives CASSLWHRVNTEAFF.